This TCR beta chain derives from a study of blood T cell repertoires in COVID-19. The assay was immunoSEQ multiplex PCR, and TCRdb's table has in-frame clones only and misses some. The sample contains roughly 61,000 clones, around 66% of which appear only once. This receptor was obtained from a woman aged 60-75 years who had been exposed to COVID-19. Sequenced: PBMCs or T cells enriched from blood (not recorded which).

DNA for the CDR3: TGTGCCAGCAGTGAAACCAGCGACCATGAGCAGTTCTTC. Amino acid sequence: CASSETSDHEQFF. This rearrangement joins TRBV2 to TRBJ2-1; D unclear. The CDR3 totals 13 residues. Trimming shortened V by 2 bases and J by 8 bases, and 10 bases separated the two germline ends. From germline, CDR1 is SNHLY and CDR2 FYNNEI.